Listed below are T cell receptor beta chains from one sample, sequenced in a study of blood T cell repertoires in COVID-19. Assay used: immunoSEQ multiplex PCR; TCRdb lists only in-frame clones, some missing. The repertoire includes some 350,000 clones, about nine tenths of them detected once, and more than 5% sits in the top ten. The sequenced sample consisted of peripheral blood. The source is a woman in her 50s with COVID-19, enrolled during active disease. CDR3s include the opening cysteine and the closing phenylalanine or tryptophan. D genes are given only for firm matches.

J gene | V gene | D gene | CDR3 protein
TRBJ2-5 | TRBV10-3 | . | CASSSPGVIQETQYF
TRBJ1-4 | TRBV5-1 | TRBD1 | CASSSGTANEKLFF
TRBJ2-1 | TRBV7-9 | TRBD1 | CASSAPSGTGYNEQFF
TRBJ2-5 | TRBV7-6 | . | CASSLAPGQETQYF
TRBJ1-5 | TRBV19 | . | CASSTDRGHQPQHF
TRBJ1-2 | TRBV6-5 | . | CASSRTDNYGYTF
TRBJ2-3 | TRBV19 | TRBD1 | CASSTGGGTDTQYF
TRBJ2-1 | TRBV29-1 | . | CSAGRNEQFF
TRBJ2-1 | TRBV12-5 | TRBD2 | CASGFFSGGLALNEQFF
TRBJ2-5 | TRBV21-1 | . | CASSKAVLGLGRAEETQYF
TRBJ1-3 | TRBV11-3 | . | CASSLEGPYSGNTIYF